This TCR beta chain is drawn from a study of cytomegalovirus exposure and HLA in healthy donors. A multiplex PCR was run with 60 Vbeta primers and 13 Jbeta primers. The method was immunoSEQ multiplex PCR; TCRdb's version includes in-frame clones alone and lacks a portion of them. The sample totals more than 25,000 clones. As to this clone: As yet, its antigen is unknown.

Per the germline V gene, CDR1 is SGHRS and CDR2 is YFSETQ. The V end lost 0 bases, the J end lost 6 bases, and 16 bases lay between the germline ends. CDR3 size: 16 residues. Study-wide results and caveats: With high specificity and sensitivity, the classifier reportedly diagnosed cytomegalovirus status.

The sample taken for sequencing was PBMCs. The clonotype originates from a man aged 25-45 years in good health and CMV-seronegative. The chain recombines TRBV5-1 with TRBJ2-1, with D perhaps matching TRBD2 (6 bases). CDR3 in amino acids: CASSLAGVRASNEQFF. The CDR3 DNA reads TGCGCCAGCAGCTTGGCGGGGGTTAGAGCGTCCAATGAGCAGTTCTTC.